This T cell receptor beta chain was profiled in a study of response to subunit inactivated influenza vaccine. From germline, CDR1 is LGHDT and CDR2 YNNKEL (reference sequence). CDR3 length equals 17 residues. Unmatched junction bases numbered 5, after V lost 0 bases and J lost 2 bases. In TCRdb, the RT-PCR reads were re-called with MiXCR into one record per CDR3 protein. The sample holds about 570,000 distinct CDR3 sequences, around 11% seen once. This clonotype was recorded many times. A further study also used this sample, focusing on T cells expressing NK-cell markers. This second study notes: The authors made TCR beta cDNA libraries by 5'RACE template switching. This switching added a universal primer site and UMIs. Researchers got TCR beta repertoires out of sorted CD3+CD56+NKG2C+, CD3+CD56+NKG2C- and CD3+CD56-NKG2C+ T cells. An anti-gamma-delta TCR antibody confined sorting to alpha-beta TCR T cells across several of the experiments. Roughly 6 of the donors carried dominant NKG2C+ clonotypes that took up roughly 1.0-7.5% of their CD8+ T cells.

The chain links TRBV3-1 to TRBJ2-1; TRBD1 matches at 9 bases. The sequenced sample was PBMCs from blood, obtained on the day of vaccination. This receptor was identified in a man aged 45-60 years who received an inactivated influenza vaccine. The chain's CDR3 is CASSQDIGDRAYNEQFF. CDR3 DNA sequence: TGTGCCAGCAGCCAAGATATTGGGGACAGGGCCTACAATGAGCAGTTCTTC.